This T cell receptor beta chain appears in the sequencing data of a study of blood T cells in healthy people across ages. Alongside a J-beta primer mix, a sample-barcoded 5' primer served in a second PCR lasting about 6 to 11 cycles. TCRdb reanalysed the 5' RACE reads using MiXCR and keeps one entry per CDR3 protein. Here the sample spans 700,000 to 1,000,000 distinct CDR3 sequences, approximately 48% being singletons. Points from the study as a whole: Estimates based on one million T cells were treated as lower bounds. Diversity of TCR beta per million T cells declined in a roughly linear way with age.

Every sample had a minimum of 6.5 million PBMCs isolated. Trimming took 8 bases from V and 7 from J, leaving 12 bases between them. This CDR3 spans 11 amino acids. Germline V gene lookup returns CDR1 MNHEY and CDR2 SVGEGT. Comment on this clonotype: Its target is not known.

The V gene is TRBV6-2 or TRBV6-3, the J gene TRBJ2-7, with D unclear. This clonotype was obtained from a man between 60 and 75 years old in good health. Sequencing used blood. CDR3 loop: CASGHGEEQYF. The CDR3 DNA is TGTGCCAGCGGCCACGGAGAGGAGCAGTACTTC.